The rows below give T cell receptor beta chains drawn from one sample of a study of T-cell reconstitution after alpha-beta-depleted transplantation in children. TCRdb reprocessed the PCR reads with MiXCR, giving one entry per CDR3 protein. Among 450,000 to 700,000 distinct CDR3 sequences, 25% to 30% were seen once, and the ten largest hold 36%. Here the sequenced sample was PBMCs, taken before TCRalphabeta/CD19-depleted stem cell transplant. All receptors derive from a boy in the first two years of life with Wiskott-Aldrich syndrome, due to receive a stem cell transplant. Both conserved end residues are part of each CDR3. The D gene is left open where the match is weak. Clone sizes are given selectively: once, few, many, or a class where the clone is expanded.

J gene,clone size,D gene,CDR3 length,V gene,CDR3 protein,CDR3 DNA
TRBJ2-7,NA,NA,13,TRBV24-1,CATSLREAREQYF,TGTGCCACCAGTTTGCGGGAAGCGAGGGAGCAGTACTTC
TRBJ1-2,NA,NA,13,TRBV4-1,CASSQGAGYGYTF,TGCGCCAGCAGCCAAGGGGCAGGGTATGGCTACACCTTC
TRBJ2-1,few,NA,17,TRBV7-6,CASSLVSSTGLYNEQFF,TGTGCCAGCAGCTTAGTATCTTCGACAGGACTATACAATGAGCAGTTCTTC
TRBJ1-2,NA,TRBD1,16,TRBV5-1,CASSLAHTGGVYGYTF,TGCGCCAGCAGCTTGGCTCATACAGGGGGCGTCTATGGCTACACCTTC
TRBJ2-4,many,TRBD1,14,TRBV14,CASSRTGRGNIQYF,TGTGCCAGCAGCCGGACAGGCAGGGGGAACATTCAGTACTTC
TRBJ2-1,NA,NA,13,TRBV20-1,CSARSLAGHEQFF,TGCAGTGCTAGATCGCTAGCTGGCCATGAGCAGTTCTTC
TRBJ2-5,NA,NA,13,TRBV20-1,CSAKSSEQETQYF,TGCAGTGCTAAGTCTAGCGAACAAGAGACCCAGTACTTC
TRBJ2-1,few,NA,15,TRBV18,CASSPQMGVRNEQFF,TGTGCCAGCTCACCACAAATGGGGGTAAGGAATGAGCAGTTCTTC
TRBJ2-5,NA,NA,14,TRBV6-2/TRBV6-3,CASSYLYVGETQYF,TGTGCCAGCAGTTACCTGTATGTGGGGGAGACCCAGTACTTC
TRBJ1-2,NA,NA,14,TRBV20-1,CSAYLGTDNYGYTF,TGCAGTGCTTACCTCGGGACGGATAACTATGGCTACACCTTC
TRBJ2-2,many,NA,12,TRBV12-3/TRBV12-4,CASSFLSGELFF,TGTGCCAGCAGTTTTTTATCGGGGGAGCTGTTTTTT
TRBJ1-2,NA,TRBD1,12,TRBV20-1,CSARDRGRGYTF,TGCAGTGCACGGGACAGGGGGCGAGGCTACACCTTC
TRBJ2-2,few,TRBD2,15,TRBV29-1,CSAGGTSRATGELFF,TGCAGCGCAGGAGGGACTAGCCGTGCCACCGGGGAGCTGTTTTTT
TRBJ2-3,few,TRBD2,13,TRBV5-1,CASSGEGIDTQYF,TGCGCCAGCAGCGGGGAGGGAATAGATACGCAGTATTTT
TRBJ2-1,few,NA,13,TRBV29-1,CSVTRSSYNEQFF,TGCAGCGTTACACGCAGCTCCTACAATGAGCAGTTCTTC
TRBJ2-5,NA,TRBD2,16,TRBV12-3/TRBV12-4,CASIPSGESYQETLYF,TGTGCCAGCATTCCTAGCGGAGAATCGTACCAAGAGACCCTGTACTTC
TRBJ2-7,NA,NA,13,TRBV7-2,CASSFGAYYEQYF,TGTGCCAGCAGCTTTGGGGCATACTACGAGCAGTACTTC
TRBJ2-7,NA,TRBD1,15,TRBV6-1,CASSARDRGTYEQYF,TGTGCCAGCAGTGCGAGGGACAGGGGGACCTACGAGCAGTACTTC
TRBJ2-5,few,TRBD2,14,TRBV20-1,CSARGREAVRTQYF,TGCAGTGCTAGAGGGCGGGAGGCCGTTCGGACCCAGTACTTC
TRBJ2-3,NA,NA,13,TRBV10-3,CAISTGGPDTQYF,TGTGCCATCAGCACCGGGGGCCCCGATACGCAGTATTTT
TRBJ1-5,few,NA,13,TRBV20-1,CSASGQWAQPQHF,TGCAGTGCTAGCGGACAGTGGGCTCAGCCCCAGCATTTT
TRBJ2-5,NA,NA,17,TRBV5-5,CASSLRSLRDLQETQYF,TGTGCCAGCAGCTTGAGATCCCTCCGGGACTTACAAGAGACCCAGTACTTC
TRBJ2-1,NA,NA,11,TRBV10-3,CAIRGLGEQFF,TGTGCCATCAGAGGATTGGGTGAGCAGTTCTTC
TRBJ2-7,NA,NA,16,TRBV5-1,CASSLGLVSREYEQYF,TGCGCCAGCAGCTTGGGTCTAGTGAGCAGGGAATACGAGCAGTACTTC